This passage covers 29 T cell receptor beta chains from one sample sequenced in a study of vaccination and CD4 T cells after COVID-19. No antigen has been assigned to these receptors. With the Oncomine TCR Beta short-read assay, DNA from cultured CD4+ T cells was sequenced. MiXCR was run by TCRdb on the PCR reads, yielding one entry per CDR3 protein. The sample includes about 15,000 distinct CDR3 sequences, around 60% of them seen just once. Indicated treatment: approximately 11-day PBMC culture with coronavirus spike peptide pools or control peptides (ViraFEST assay). Source material: CD4+ T cells from blood, cultured in vitro. The receptors derive from a human donor who had recovered from COVID-19.

The chain employs TRBV5-1 and TRBJ2-5, with 7 bases identical to TRBD1. Germline CDR1 reads SGHRS; CDR2 reads YFSETQ. Germline trimming cut 6 bases from V and 4 bases from J; bases unmatched to any gene: 9. The CDR3 is 14 amino acids. The CDR3 reads CASTPGTVGETQYF. Here the CDR3 DNA reads TGCGCCAGCACCCCTGGGACAGTCGGAGAGACCCAGTACTTC.

The chain has TRBV7-2 and TRBJ1-5, with no clear D. Trimming pared 5 bases from V and 5 bases from J, leaving 7 bases between. CDR3 length: 12 residues. Germline V CDR1 and CDR2: SGHTA, FQGNSA. The CDR3 bases are TGTGCCAGCAGCCATTCGGATCAGCCCCAGCATTTT. Protein sequence: CASSHSDQPQHF.

V usage is TRBV12-3 or TRBV12-4 and J usage is TRBJ2-7, with a weak D call TRBD1 (6 bases). This CDR3 comprises 15 residues. Deletions cut 7 bases from V and 4 bases from J, with 20 bases between. CDR3 sequence: CASTRVGTRSYEQYF. The CDR3 coding sequence is TGTGCCAGCACCCGTGTAGGGACAAGATCATACGAGCAGTACTTC.

J is TRBJ2-5 and V is TRBV20-1, with 8 bases matching TRBD1. The V and J ends lost 5 bases and 5 bases, in that order; junction bases with no gene match: 10. The CDR3 is 14 amino acids. Germline V gene sequence: CDR1 DFQATT, CDR2 SNEGSKA (reference sequence). The CDR3 protein is CSADPDRGGETQYF. For the CDR3, the DNA is TGCAGTGCTGACCCTGACAGGGGCGGGGAGACCCAGTACTTC.

A few counts support this clonotype. This chain connects TRBV6-1 to TRBJ2-2; D unresolved. Germline assignment: CDR1 MNHNS and CDR2 SASEGT. The CDR3 consists of 14 residues. V was pared by 5 bases and J by 2 bases, with 9 bases between. The CDR3 bases are TGTGCCAGCAGTCCACGACATAACACCGGGGAGCTGTTTTTT. It translates to CASSPRHNTGELFF.

The chain is built from TRBV7-2 and TRBJ1-5; perhaps TRBD1 as D (6 bases). V lost 1 base and J 3 bases, leaving 7 bases between the germline ends. Looked up from germline, CDR1 is SGHTA and CDR2 is FQGNSA. The CDR3 consists of 14 residues. CDR3: CASSLDRANQPQHF. CDR3 bases: TGTGCCAGCAGCTTAGACAGGGCCAATCAGCCCCAGCATTTT. Together with reference TRBV7-2 and TRBJ1-5, the CDR3 gives the full variable domain: GAGVSQSPSNKVTEKGKDVELRCDPISGHTALYWYRQSLGQGLEFLIYFQGNSAPDKSGLPSDRFSAERTGGSVSTLTIQRTQQEDSAVYLCASSLDRANQPQHFGDGTRLSIL.

The CDR3, as DNA: TGTGCCAGCAGCCTGGGGGGCCCCACAGATACGCAGTATTTT. Protein sequence: CASSLGGPTDTQYF. The chain combines TRBV7-2 with TRBJ2-3; D may match TRBD1 or TRBD2 (6 bases each). Germline-derived CDR1 and CDR2 are SGHTA and FQGNSA. Trimming stripped 5 bases from V and 2 bases from J, with 11 bases between. The CDR3 is 14 amino acids.

CDR3 DNA sequence: TGTGCCAGTAGTATCACCGGGACAGGGGAATATGGCTACACCTTC. Translation: CASSITGTGEYGYTF. V is TRBV19 and J is TRBJ1-2; the match to TRBD1 covers 10 bases. The V segment lost 3 bases and the J segment 5 bases; nucleotides outside the gene matches: 6. CDR3 length: 15 amino acids. Germline assignment: CDR1 LNHDA and CDR2 SQIVND (reference sequence).

The chain links TRBV5-4 to TRBJ2-5; D uncertain. The CDR3 length is 13 residues. Germline assignment: CDR1 SGHNT and CDR2 YYREEE (reference sequence). V lost 0 bases, J lost 4 bases, and 7 bases lay in between. DNA of the CDR3: TGTGCCAGCAGCTTGGGTTCGGGAGAGACCCAGTACTTC. It is translated as CASSLGSGETQYF.

V and J are TRBV7-2 and TRBJ1-6; D is unclear. The CDR3 runs 17 residues. The ends were cut back, 2 bases at V and 4 bases at J, with 15 bases in the middle. Germline V gives CDR1 SGHTA, CDR2 FQGNSA. The CDR3 nucleotides are TGTGCCAGCAGCTTACGAGATACTCCGGCGTATAATTCACCCCTCCACTTT. It translates to CASSLRDTPAYNSPLHF.

This clonotype has more than one count but fewer than ten. V usage is TRBV24-1 and J usage is TRBJ2-5; 7 nucleotides agree with TRBD1. The V gene end was trimmed by 3 bases and the J gene end by 5 bases; junction bases not matched to a gene: 8. From germline, CDR1 is KGHDR and CDR2 SFDVKD. The CDR3 totals 15 residues. CDR3: CATSDPSRDSETQYF. The CDR3 nucleotides read TGTGCCACCAGTGATCCGTCCCGGGACAGTGAGACCCAGTACTTC.

In nucleotides, the CDR3 is TGTGCCAGCAGCGCTCAGGGGGCAGGTCAGCCCCAGCATTTT. Translated, it gives CASSAQGAGQPQHF. The J gene is TRBJ1-5, the V gene TRBV7-2, with 8 bases lining up with TRBD1. The CDR3 has 14 amino acids. V was pared by 5 bases and J by 6 bases, with 6 bases of the junction left unmatched. Per germline, CDR1 SGHTA and CDR2 FQGNSA.

The chain uses TRBV21-1 and TRBJ2-7; the DNA was not compared with TRBD1, the D call given in the table. TRBV21-1 is a pseudogene locus. The CDR3 is 15 residues long. The CDR3 spells CASSRELAPSYEQYF. In DNA form, the CDR3 reads TGTGCCAGCAGCAGGGAACTCGCCCCCTCCTACGAGCAGTACTTC.

The V gene is TRBV11-2, the J gene TRBJ2-2, with D unresolved. Germline V lookup: CDR1 SGHAT, CDR2 FQNNGV. Between the trimmed V and J ends, which lost 5 bases and 4 bases, there was a span of 11 bases. This CDR3 contains 14 residues. CDR3 loop: CASSRATLTGELFF. The CDR3 DNA is TGTGCCAGCAGCCGTGCGACTCTCACCGGGGAGCTGTTTTTT.

This rearrangement joins TRBV5-1 to TRBJ1-6; no definite D call. V lost 1 base to trimming and J lost 6 bases, with 20 bases between them. The CDR3 runs 18 residues. Germline assignment: CDR1 SGHRS and CDR2 YFSETQ. For the CDR3, the DNA is TGCGCCAGCAGCTTGAGTTCGGCCAGCACACTTCGTAATTCACCCCTCCACTTT. Amino acid sequence: CASSLSSASTLRNSPLHF.

The chain is built from TRBV11-2 and TRBJ1-1; D might be TRBD1 (5 bases). The ends were cut back, 5 bases at V and 6 bases at J, with 13 bases in the middle. This CDR3 spans 13 amino acids. CDR1 is SGHAT, CDR2 FQNNGV, per germline. The chain's CDR3 is CASSPLAGAEAFF. The CDR3 DNA follows: TGTGCCAGCAGCCCTTTGGCGGGGGCTGAAGCTTTCTTT.

The V gene is TRBV24-1, the J gene TRBJ2-1; the match to TRBD2 covers 10 bases. The CDR3 has 15 residues. The germline gives CDR1 KGHDR, CDR2 SFDVKD. The V and J ends lost 3 bases and 5 bases, in that order; junction bases with no gene match: 3. The CDR3 loop reads CATSDSGRGDNEQFF. In DNA, the CDR3 is TGTGCCACCAGTGATAGCGGGAGGGGTGACAATGAGCAGTTCTTC.

The table lists this clonotype with a few counts. The rearrangement links TRBV15 to TRBJ1-5, with no clear D. Between the trimmed V and J ends, which lost 0 bases and 1 base, there was a span of 7 bases. CDR1 is LNHNV, CDR2 YYDKDF, per germline (reference sequence). The CDR3 spans 15 residues. The CDR3 reads CATSRDGLSNQPQHF. In DNA, the CDR3 is TGTGCCACCAGCAGAGACGGGCTCAGCAATCAGCCCCAGCATTTT.

The rearrangement joins TRBV6-2 or TRBV6-3 to TRBJ1-5, with 7 nucleotides matching TRBD1. Looked up from germline, CDR1 is MNHEY and CDR2 is SVGEGT. With V trimmed by 5 bases and J by 3 bases, 7 bases remained unmatched. There are 15 residues in the CDR3. The CDR3 loop is CASSAYRGANQPQHF. CDR3 nucleotide sequence: TGTGCCAGCAGTGCGTACAGGGGTGCCAATCAGCCCCAGCATTTT.

In its sample, this clonotype was seen a few times. The chain is built from TRBV24-1 and TRBJ2-1, with TRBD2 identical over 8 bases. The germline V gene has CDR1 KGHDR and CDR2 SFDVKD. V was clipped by 10 bases and J by 6 bases; unmatched bases: 7. The CDR3 is 13 amino acids. The CDR3 here is CATGGTRGNEQFF. DNA of the CDR3: TGTGCCACTGGAGGGACTAGAGGCAATGAGCAGTTCTTC.

The chain combines TRBV27 with TRBJ2-1; the D call may be TRBD1 or TRBD2 (5 bases each). This CDR3 contains 15 residues. The V end was cut by 4 bases, the J end by 2 bases, with 12 bases between. Germline V CDR1 and CDR2: MNHEY, SMNVEV (reference sequence). CDR3 amino acids: CASSSFGTPYNEQFF. In nucleotides, the CDR3 is TGTGCCAGCAGTTCCTTCGGGACCCCCTACAATGAGCAGTTCTTC.

CDR3 in amino acids: CASSPDRQNEKLFF. The CDR3 bases are TGTGCCAGCAGTCCGGACAGGCAAAATGAAAAACTGTTTTTT. The rearrangement joins TRBV2 to TRBJ1-4, with TRBD1 identical over 7 bases. The CDR3 runs to 14 residues. V was clipped by 5 bases and J by 5 bases; unmatched bases: 5. The germline CDR1 and CDR2 sequences are SNHLY and FYNNEI.

The chain is built from TRBV20-1 and TRBJ2-2, with D maybe TRBD2 (6 bases). This CDR3 is built from 13 residues. Germline V CDR1 and CDR2: DFQATT, SNEGSKA (reference sequence). V was pared by 0 bases and J by 13 bases, with 15 bases between. Here the CDR3 reads CSARDGTAGGLFF. The CDR3 nucleotides are TGCAGTGCTAGAGATGGGACTGCGGGTGGGCTGTTTTTT.

This chain links TRBV30 with TRBJ1-2, with D unclear. In germline, CDR1 is GTSNPN, CDR2 SVGIG (reference sequence). The CDR3 is 12 residues long. V lost 0 bases and J 5 bases, leaving 7 bases between the germline ends. DNA of the CDR3: TGTGCCTGGAGTGTGGATAGTTATGGCTACACCTTC. It codes for CAWSVDSYGYTF. Full variable domain (outside the CDR3, taken from reference TRBV30 and TRBJ1-2): SQTIHQWPATLVQPVGSPLSLECTVEGTSNPNLYWYRQAAGRGLQLLFYSVGIGQISSEVPQNLSASRPQDRQFILSSKKLLLSDSGFYLCAWSVDSYGYTFGSGTRLTVV.

The chain recombines TRBV20-1 with TRBJ1-5; TRBD1 matches 10 bases. V lost 5 bases to trimming and J lost 7 bases; unmatched junction nucleotides: 8. CDR1 is DFQATT and CDR2 is SNEGSKA in the germline V gene (reference sequence). The CDR3 extends over 14 amino acids. The CDR3 here is CSAVRDRGGQPQHF. CDR3 nucleotide sequence: TGCAGTGCTGTCCGGGACAGGGGAGGCCAGCCCCAGCATTTT.

V usage is TRBV28 and J usage is TRBJ2-7, with 9 bases aligning to TRBD2. CDR1 and CDR2 (germline): MDHEN, SYDVKM. The CDR3 loop spans 15 amino acids. With 3 bases clipped from V and 1 base from J, the junction kept 4 bases outside the gene matches. CDR3 sequence reads: CASSLGLAGSYEQYF. CDR3 DNA: TGTGCCAGCAGTTTGGGCCTAGCGGGGTCCTACGAGCAGTACTTC. Full variable domain (missing parts from reference TRBV28 and TRBJ2-7): DVKVTQSSRYLVKRTGEKVFLECVQDMDHENMFWYRQDPGLGLRLIYFSYDVKMKEKGDIPEGYSVSREKKERFSLILESASTNQTSMYLCASSLGLAGSYEQYFGPGTRLTVT.

The chain uses TRBV20-1 and TRBJ1-5, with D hard to call. This CDR3 comprises 13 residues. CDR1 and CDR2 (germline): DFQATT, SNEGSKA (reference sequence). V dropped 0 bases and J dropped 11 bases, with 14 bases sitting between them. The CDR3 sequence: CSARETPGSAQHF. CDR3 nucleotides: TGCAGTGCTAGAGAGACCCCCGGCTCGGCCCAGCATTTT.

The chain uses TRBV10-3 and TRBJ2-7; 8 nucleotides match TRBD1. The CDR3 runs to 15 residues. Germline CDR1 ENHRY, CDR2 SYGVKD. V shed 3 bases, J shed 3 bases, and the junction held 7 bases outside the gene matches. The CDR3 spells CAISDPAGGGYEQYF. The DNA for the CDR3 is TGTGCCATCAGTGATCCCGCAGGGGGCGGCTACGAGCAGTACTTC.

This rearrangement joins TRBV20-1 to TRBJ1-2; 7 nucleotides align to TRBD1. CDR1 and CDR2 (germline): DFQATT, SNEGSKA (reference sequence). After removal of 3 bases from V and 8 bases from J, the junction contained 9 bases not matched to a gene. The CDR3 extends over 13 amino acids. Here the CDR3 reads CSASLTGEVGYTF. In DNA, the CDR3 is TGCAGTGCTAGCCTTACAGGGGAGGTCGGCTACACCTTC.